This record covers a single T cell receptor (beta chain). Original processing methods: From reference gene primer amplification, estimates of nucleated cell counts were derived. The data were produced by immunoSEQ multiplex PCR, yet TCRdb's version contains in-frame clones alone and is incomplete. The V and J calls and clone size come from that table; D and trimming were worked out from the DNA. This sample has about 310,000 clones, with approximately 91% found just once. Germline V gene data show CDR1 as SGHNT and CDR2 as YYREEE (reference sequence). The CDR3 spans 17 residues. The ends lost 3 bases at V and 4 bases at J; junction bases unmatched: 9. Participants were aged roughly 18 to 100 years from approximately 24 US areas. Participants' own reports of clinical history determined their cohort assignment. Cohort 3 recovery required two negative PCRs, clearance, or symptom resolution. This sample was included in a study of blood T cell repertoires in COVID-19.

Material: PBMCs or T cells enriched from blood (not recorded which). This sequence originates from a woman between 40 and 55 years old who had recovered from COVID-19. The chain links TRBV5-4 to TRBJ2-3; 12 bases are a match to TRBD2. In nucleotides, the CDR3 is TGTGCCAGCAGCTGGGGCTGGACTAGCGGGGCTCCAGATACGCAGTATTTT. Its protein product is CASSWGWTSGAPDTQYF.